These 22 T cell receptor beta chains originate from one sample sequenced in a study of T cells after posttransplantation cyclophosphamide. Assay: immunoSEQ multiplex PCR; the TCRdb copy retains only in-frame clones and omits some. The sample has roughly 35,000 clones, none seen only once. The sequencing sample was made of PBMCs. The receptors derive from a girl aged 10-17 years in good health, CMV-negative, and a related stem cell transplant donor.

Only a few counts were recorded for this clone. The genes are TRBV28 and TRBJ2-1; TRBD2 aligns across 9 bases. There are 14 residues in the CDR3. The germline V gene has CDR1 MDHEN and CDR2 SYDVKM. The V and J ends lost 4 bases and 4 bases, in that order; junction bases with no gene match: 2. CDR3 DNA sequence: TGTGCCAGCAGTTACCTAGCGGGATACAATGAGCAGTTCTTC. Amino acid sequence: CASSYLAGYNEQFF.

The rearrangement joins TRBV15 to TRBJ2-3; 8 bases fit TRBD2. The germline gives CDR1 LNHNV, CDR2 YYDKDF (reference sequence). The CDR3 has 13 residues. J was trimmed by 8 bases and V by 4 bases; bases with no gene match: 5. The CDR3 nucleotides read TGTGCCACCAGCACCGGGGGGGCCTCTACGCAGTATTTT. Its translation: CATSTGGASTQYF.

The table lists this clone with many counts. The genes are TRBV12-5 and TRBJ2-1, with D possibly being TRBD2 (5 bases). The CDR3 has 12 amino acids. CDR1 and CDR2 (germline): LGHNT, FRNRAP. V was shortened by 8 bases and J by 7 bases, with 12 bases between the two germline ends. The CDR3 sequence: CASRTGSNEQFF. CDR3 sequence (DNA): TGTGCTAGTAGGACGGGGTCGAATGAGCAGTTCTTC. The entire variable domain, with the rest obtained from reference TRBV12-5 and TRBJ2-1, is as follows: DARVTQTPRHKVTEMGQEVTMRCQPILGHNTVFWYRQTMMQGLELLAYFRNRAPLDDSGMPKDRFSAEMPDATLATLKIQPSEPRDSAVYFCASRTGSNEQFFGPGTRLTVL.

This clone appeared many times. CDR3 residues: CASSSSRDREETQYF. The DNA of the CDR3 is TGCGCCAGCAGCTCCTCCCGGGACAGAGAAGAGACCCAGTACTTC. V is TRBV5-1 and J is TRBJ2-5, with 7 bases fitting TRBD1. From germline, CDR1 is SGHRS and CDR2 YFSETQ. The V gene end was trimmed by 3 bases and the J gene end by 3 bases; junction bases not matched to a gene: 8. This CDR3 region has 15 residues. Variable domain in full (rest from reference TRBV5-1 and TRBJ2-5): KAGVTQTPRYLIKTRGQQVTLSCSPISGHRSVSWYQQTPGQGLQFLFEYFSETQRNKGNFPGRFSGRQFSNSRSEMNVSTLELGDSALYLCASSSSRDREETQYFGPGTRLLVL.

Ten or more counts support this clone. The J gene is TRBJ1-2, the V gene TRBV6-1, with a weak D call TRBD1 (5 bases). The CDR3 loop spans 13 amino acids. The V end was cut by 2 bases, the J end by 8 bases, with 12 bases between. Germline V gene sequence: CDR1 MNHNS, CDR2 SASEGT. Written as DNA, the CDR3 is TGTGCCAGCAGTGAAAACCAGGGTGGGGGCTACACCTTC. This sequence encodes CASSENQGGGYTF.

This clone was counted at least ten times. V gene TRBV9 combines with J gene TRBJ2-7; a possible D gene is TRBD1 (5 bases). The germline gives CDR1 SGDLS, CDR2 YYNGEE. Trimming left V 0 bases short and J 3 bases short, with 10 bases between. The CDR3 is 14 residues long. The DNA for the CDR3 is TGTGCCAGCAGCGTAGGGGTAGGGGACTACGAGCAGTACTTC. Amino acid sequence: CASSVGVGDYEQYF.

In DNA form, the CDR3 reads TGCGCCAGCAGTCAATTTATAGGAGGACAGCGCGTACCCTACGAGCAGTACTTC. Amino acid sequence: CASSQFIGGQRVPYEQYF. The J gene is TRBJ2-7, the V gene TRBV23-1; TRBD1 might be the D (6 bases). TRBV23-1 qualifies as an ORF whose function is uncertain. Trimming pared 1 base from V and 2 bases from J, leaving 21 bases between. This CDR3 contains 18 residues.

This clone was counted at least ten times. This rearrangement joins TRBV11-2 to TRBJ1-1; D might be TRBD1 (6 bases). The CDR3 consists of 14 residues. The ends were cut back, 5 bases at V and 3 bases at J, with 13 bases in the middle. Germline V gene sequence: CDR1 SGHAT, CDR2 FQNNGV. Here the CDR3 DNA reads TGTGCCAGCAGCCCCTTACAGGGTTACACTGAAGCTTTCTTT. Protein sequence: CASSPLQGYTEAFF.

Many counts were recorded for this clone. CDR3 amino acids: CASSASDRGLEGYTF. For the CDR3, the DNA is TGTGCCAGCAGCGCTTCCGACAGGGGGCTCGAGGGCTACACCTTC. V gene TRBV9 combines with J gene TRBJ1-2; the match to TRBD1 covers 10 bases. Trimming cost V 3 bases and J 8 bases; bases outside gene matches: 10. CDR1 is SGDLS and CDR2 is YYNGEE in the germline V gene. CDR3 length: 15 residues.

At least ten counts were recorded for this clone. This sequence joins TRBV10-1 and TRBJ1-1, with D perhaps matching TRBD1 (6 bases). This CDR3 comprises 13 residues. Germline lookup yields CDR1 WNHNN and CDR2 SYGVQD (reference sequence). V was clipped by 6 bases and J by 4 bases, with 12 bases between them. The CDR3 is CASREQGSTEAFF. The CDR3 coding sequence is TGCGCCAGCAGAGAACAGGGCAGCACTGAAGCTTTCTTT.

This clone was detected ten times or more. The chain combines TRBV28 with TRBJ1-5; D unclear. Germline V CDR1 and CDR2: MDHEN, SYDVKM. V lost 6 bases and J lost 6, with 12 bases in between. The CDR3 has 13 residues. The CDR3 loop reads CASSPPEGQPQHF. The CDR3 DNA is TGTGCCAGCAGCCCCCCAGAGGGTCAGCCCCAGCATTTT.

This clone was counted between two and nine times. The chain recombines TRBV6-4 with TRBJ1-2; D unclear. The germline V gene has CDR1 MRHNA and CDR2 SNTAGT. The CDR3 runs 16 residues. Trimming took 2 bases from V and 7 from J, leaving 20 bases between them. The chain's CDR3 is CASSDGVRAGAGGYTF. The CDR3 nucleotides read TGTGCCAGCAGTGACGGGGTTCGAGCTGGAGCGGGTGGCTACACCTTC.

CDR3: CASSEASGGQETQYF. The CDR3 DNA reads TGTGCCAGCAGTGAAGCTAGCGGGGGGCAAGAGACCCAGTACTTC. The chain has TRBV6-1 and TRBJ2-5; 10 bases map to TRBD2. Germline CDR1 is MNHNS and CDR2 is SASEGT. The CDR3 runs 15 residues. The J segment lost 2 bases and the V segment lost 0 bases, leaving 0 bases of the junction unmatched.

This clone was recorded at least ten times. The rearrangement links TRBV10-3 to TRBJ2-1; the match to TRBD2 covers 11 bases. Germline V gene data show CDR1 as ENHRY and CDR2 as SYGVKD. J lost 6 bases, V lost 0 bases, and 10 bases had no gene match. This CDR3 region has 18 residues. This CDR3 is CAISESGVAGGRRNEQFF. Written as DNA, the CDR3 is TGTGCCATCAGTGAGTCGGGGGTAGCGGGGGGGCGTCGCAATGAGCAGTTCTTC.

The rearrangement uses TRBV20-1 and TRBJ2-7; D possibly corresponds to TRBD2 (6 bases). The CDR3 loop spans 11 amino acids. With 6 bases removed from V and 11 bases from J, the gap between germline ends came to 17 bases. CDR1 is DFQATT and CDR2 is SNEGSKA in the germline V gene (reference sequence). The CDR3 region is CSAGLQRGKYF. In nucleotides, the CDR3 is TGCAGTGCGGGACTTCAAAGAGGGAAGTACTTC.

There are many counts of this clone. The genes are TRBV7-2 and TRBJ2-2; no clear D gene. Germline assignment: CDR1 SGHTA and CDR2 FQGNSA. The CDR3 is 14 residues long. V dropped 1 base and J dropped 4 bases, with 7 bases sitting between them. CDR3 DNA: TGTGCCAGCAGCTTAGACTTGAGCACCGGGGAGCTGTTTTTT. Translating gives CASSLDLSTGELFF.

The chain combines TRBV5-6 with TRBJ2-1; D might be TRBD2 (5 bases). V shed 2 bases and J shed 9 bases, with 9 bases lying between them. The CDR3 runs 12 residues. The germline V gene encodes CDR1 SGHDT and CDR2 YYEEEE. The DNA for the CDR3 is TGTGCCAGCAGCTTCCTAGAGGGTGAGCAGTTCTTC. Protein sequence: CASSFLEGEQFF.

The V and J genes are TRBV27 and TRBJ2-1, with a tentative D call TRBD1 (5 bases). Trimming shortened V by 3 bases and J by 9 bases, and 12 bases separated the two germline ends. CDR1 MNHEY and CDR2 SMNVEV come from the germline V gene (reference sequence). The CDR3 runs 13 residues. DNA for the CDR3: TGTGCCAGCAGTTTTCAGGGTACGGGTGAGCAGTTCTTC. Protein product: CASSFQGTGEQFF.

The sample holds a few counts of this clone. The chain uses TRBV5-1 and TRBJ1-2; 7 bases line up with TRBD1. V lost 4 bases to trimming and J lost 10 bases; unmatched junction nucleotides: 13. The CDR3 is made up of 14 amino acids. Germline V gene data show CDR1 as SGHRS and CDR2 as YFSETQ. The CDR3 here is CASSPEGALPSYTF. In DNA form, the CDR3 reads TGCGCCAGCAGCCCCGAGGGGGCTCTACCCTCCTACACCTTC.

There are many counts of this clone. The chain is built from TRBV6-1 and TRBJ2-3; 8 bases match TRBD1. The CDR3 contains 15 residues. Germline CDR1 reads MNHNS; CDR2 reads SASEGT. J lost 0 bases, V lost 2 bases, and 1 base had no gene match. CDR3 coding DNA: TGTGCCAGCAGTGAAAACAGGGGGAGCACAGATACGCAGTATTTT. It codes for CASSENRGSTDTQYF.

This clone came up many times. The rearrangement links TRBV6-5 to TRBJ2-7, with 10 bases fitting TRBD2. The J segment lost 8 bases and the V segment lost 2 bases, leaving 9 bases of the junction unmatched. The germline gives CDR1 MNHEY, CDR2 SVGAGI. The length of the CDR3 is 15 residues. CDR3 in amino acids: CASSYGSSGSSKQYF. CDR3 nucleotide sequence: TGTGCCAGCAGTTACGGGTCTAGCGGGAGTAGCAAGCAGTACTTC.

This clone was seen repeatedly, ten times or more. Here the CDR3 DNA reads TGTGCCAGCAGTTACCGACAGGGGGAGACCCAGTACTTC. It specifies CASSYRQGETQYF. This chain joins TRBV6-5 and TRBJ2-5; 8 positions agree with TRBD1. J gave up 5 bases and V 2 bases, and 1 base lay outside the gene matches. Germline CDR1 reads MNHEY; CDR2 reads SVGAGI. This CDR3 is 13 amino acids long.